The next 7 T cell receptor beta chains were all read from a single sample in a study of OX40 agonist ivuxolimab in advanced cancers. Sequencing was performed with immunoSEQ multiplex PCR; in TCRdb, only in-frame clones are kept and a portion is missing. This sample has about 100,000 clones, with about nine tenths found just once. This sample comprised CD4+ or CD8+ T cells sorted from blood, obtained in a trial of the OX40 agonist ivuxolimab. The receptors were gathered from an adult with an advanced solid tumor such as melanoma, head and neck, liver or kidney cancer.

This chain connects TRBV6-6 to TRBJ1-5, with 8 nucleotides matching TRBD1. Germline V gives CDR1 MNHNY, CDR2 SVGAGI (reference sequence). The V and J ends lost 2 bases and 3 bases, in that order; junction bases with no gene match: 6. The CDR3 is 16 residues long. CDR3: CASSYGTGPPNQPQHF. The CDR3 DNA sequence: TGTGCCAGCAGTTACGGGACAGGCCCCCCCAATCAGCCCCAGCATTTT.

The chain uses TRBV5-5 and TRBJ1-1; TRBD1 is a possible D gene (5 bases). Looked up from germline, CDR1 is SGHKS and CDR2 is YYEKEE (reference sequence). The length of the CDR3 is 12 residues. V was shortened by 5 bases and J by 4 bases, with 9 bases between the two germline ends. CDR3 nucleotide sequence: TGTGCCAGCAGTTACAGGAGCACTGAAGCTTTCTTT. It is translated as CASSYRSTEAFF.

The chain's CDR3 is CASSRGGNYGYTF. CDR3 DNA sequence: TGTGCCAGCAGTCGTGGGGGGAACTATGGCTACACCTTC. The chain recombines TRBV27 with TRBJ1-2; maybe TRBD1 (5 bases). The ends were cut back, 5 bases at V and 2 bases at J, with 9 bases in the middle. The CDR3 length is 13 residues. CDR1 is MNHEY and CDR2 is SMNVEV in the germline V gene (reference sequence).

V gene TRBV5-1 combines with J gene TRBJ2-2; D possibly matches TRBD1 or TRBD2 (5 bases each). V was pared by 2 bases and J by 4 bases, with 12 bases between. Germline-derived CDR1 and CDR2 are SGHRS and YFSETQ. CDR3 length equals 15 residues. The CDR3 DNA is TGCGCCAGCAGCTTAGGGACCAGACCCACCGGGGAGCTGTTTTTT. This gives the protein CASSLGTRPTGELFF.

The CDR3 bases are TGTGCCAGCAGCGTAGGGGTTAGCGCCGCAAATGAGCAGTTCTTC. Translation gives CASSVGVSAANEQFF. This sequence joins TRBV9 and TRBJ2-1, with D maybe TRBD2 (5 bases). V shed 0 bases and J shed 7 bases, with 14 bases lying between them. The germline gives CDR1 SGDLS, CDR2 YYNGEE. This CDR3 spans 15 amino acids.

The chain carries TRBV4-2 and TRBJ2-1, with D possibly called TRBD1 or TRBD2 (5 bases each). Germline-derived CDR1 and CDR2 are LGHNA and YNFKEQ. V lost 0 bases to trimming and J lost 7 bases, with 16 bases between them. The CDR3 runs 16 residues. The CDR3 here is CASSQDVGALGNEQFF. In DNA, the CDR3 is TGTGCCAGCAGCCAAGATGTCGGGGCGTTGGGGAATGAGCAGTTCTTC.

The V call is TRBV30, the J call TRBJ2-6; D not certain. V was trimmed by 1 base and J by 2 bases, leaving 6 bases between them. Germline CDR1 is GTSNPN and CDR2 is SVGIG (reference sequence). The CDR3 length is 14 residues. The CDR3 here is CAWSGDAGANVLTF. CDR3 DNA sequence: TGTGCCTGGAGTGGCGACGCTGGGGCCAACGTCCTGACTTTC.